The present T cell receptor beta chain was sequenced within a study of CD8 T cells in ankylosing spondylitis. Study results and caveats: Blood from ankylosing spondylitis patients appeared to carry a characteristic roughly 8-variant TCR beta motif. Disease-linked clones had a CD8+ phenotype and relatively low frequency in peripheral blood.

A few counts support this clonotype. Its target is not known. MiXCR, applied by TCRdb to the 5' RACE reads, yields one record per CDR3 protein. The sample carries hundreds of thousands of distinct CDR3 sequences, around 26% recorded once. Germline loops: CDR1 SQVTM, CDR2 ANQGSEA. This CDR3 is 12 amino acids long. Trimming removed 6 bases at V and 8 bases at J, with 16 bases between. V gene TRBV29-1 combines with J gene TRBJ1-1; D is unclear. What was sequenced was blood, either unsorted or a sorted T cell fraction (not recorded which). This TCR was recovered from a male donor with ankylosing spondylitis. The CDR3, as DNA: TGCAGCGTCACCGGGCCAGTCATCGAAGCTTTCTTT. It yields the protein CSVTGPVIEAFF.